Each of the 11 T cell receptor beta chains below was sequenced from the same sample in a study of regulatory T cells in long-lasting Graves disease. HTBI primers from iRepertoire and Arm-PCR of CDR3 regions yielded the TCR beta libraries. TCRdb ran MiXCR on the multiplex PCR reads and lists one entry per CDR3 protein. Of roughly 500,000 distinct CDR3 sequences in the sample, about 12% were seen once. The time point was: newly diagnosed GD, antithyroid drugs for less than 3 months. Researchers made the TCR library from RNA that was extracted from PBMCs. The same sample was also used in a study of T cells in Graves' hyperthyroidism and ophthalmopathy.

Sample: peripheral blood mononuclear cells (PBMCs), taken at new diagnosis, from a patient treated with antithyroid drugs. The receptors originated from a woman aged 25 to 39 with Graves disease.

This clonotype was recorded many times. The chain employs TRBV11-3 and TRBJ1-6; D not resolved. The ends were cut back, 5 bases at V and 5 bases at J, with 10 bases in the middle. The CDR3 loop spans 14 amino acids. CDR1 SGHNT and CDR2 YENEEA come from the germline V gene. CDR3 sequence: CASSRAGDNSPLHF. Here the CDR3 DNA reads TGTGCCAGCAGCCGCGCCGGGGATAATTCACCCCTCCACTTT. The whole variable domain, remainder taken from reference TRBV11-3 and TRBJ1-6, is EAGVVQSPRYKIIEKKQPVAFWCNPISGHNTLYWYLQNLGQGPELLIRYENEEAVDDSQLPKDRFSAERLKGVDSTLKIQPAELGDSAVYLCASSRAGDNSPLHFGNGTRLTVT.

The gene calls are TRBV19 and TRBJ2-4; 8 nucleotides agree with TRBD2. Trimming took 5 bases from V and 6 from J; bases not matched to a gene: 3. The germline V gene encodes CDR1 LNHDA and CDR2 SQIVND (reference sequence). The CDR3 covers 13 residues. The CDR3 spells CASSPSGLNIQYF. The CDR3 DNA reads as TGTGCCAGTAGTCCTAGCGGGCTAAACATTCAGTACTTC.

This clonotype showed up just a few times. The J gene is TRBJ2-1, the V gene TRBV6-1, with 10 bases matching TRBD1. The CDR3 totals 15 residues. Germline-derived CDR1 and CDR2 are MNHNS and SASEGT. Germline trimming cut 5 bases from V and 7 bases from J; bases unmatched to any gene: 8. The CDR3, as DNA: TGTGCCAGCAGTCCTTGGACAGGGGGAGGTAATGAGCAGTTCTTC. Its translation: CASSPWTGGGNEQFF.

This clonotype was counted a few times. The chain joins TRBV6-1 to TRBJ2-1; D is unresolved. The germline V gene encodes CDR1 MNHNS and CDR2 SASEGT. The CDR3 has 12 amino acids. Trimming removed 6 bases from V and 13 bases from J, with 16 bases in between. CDR3 amino acids: CASRVSGKGQFF. In DNA form, the CDR3 reads TGTGCCAGCAGGGTGAGTGGTAAGGGACAGTTCTTC.

This clonotype was counted many times. The chain employs TRBV29-1 and TRBJ2-7; TRBD2 agrees at 8 bases. This CDR3 has 12 residues. Germline values: CDR1 SQVTM, CDR2 ANQGSEA. V lost 5 bases to trimming and J lost 8 bases; unmatched junction nucleotides: 8. The CDR3 region has the DNA TGCAGCGTTCAACTAGCGGCATATCAGCAGTACTTC. Translation gives CSVQLAAYQQYF.

At least ten counts were recorded for this clonotype. The chain joins TRBV18 to TRBJ2-6; 7 bases align to TRBD1. Trimming took 6 bases from V and 2 from J; bases not matched to a gene: 1. This CDR3 has 14 amino acids. Germline V gives CDR1 KGHSH, CDR2 LQKENI. The CDR3: CASSQGAGANVLTF. DNA for the CDR3: TGTGCCAGCTCTCAGGGGGCTGGGGCCAACGTCCTGACTTTC.

There are a few counts of this clonotype. Here the CDR3 DNA reads TGCAGCGTTAAGGACAGCCCCTATGGCTACACCTTC. Amino acid sequence: CSVKDSPYGYTF. This rearrangement joins TRBV29-1 to TRBJ1-2; D might be TRBD1 (6 bases). The V and J ends lost 5 bases and 4 bases respectively, with 11 bases between them. CDR1 and CDR2 (germline): SQVTM, ANQGSEA. The CDR3 runs to 12 residues.

This clonotype was seen ten or more times. The J gene is TRBJ1-3, the V gene TRBV12-3 or TRBV12-4; D is uncertain. This CDR3 is 14 amino acids long. Trimming stripped 6 bases from V and 0 bases from J, with 9 bases between. The CDR3 protein is CASRTAGSGNTIYF. CDR3 in DNA: TGTGCCAGCAGGACGGCCGGCTCTGGAAACACCATATATTTT.

This clonotype has ten or more counts. This chain connects TRBV20-1 to TRBJ1-1; 7 nucleotides align to TRBD1. Unmatched junction bases numbered 11, after V lost 6 bases and J lost 4 bases. The CDR3 has 14 amino acids. Germline V lookup: CDR1 DFQATT, CDR2 SNEGSKA (reference sequence). Written as DNA, the CDR3 is TGCAGTGCAAACTGGGGACAGAACCCCACTGAAGCTTTCTTT. Protein sequence: CSANWGQNPTEAFF.

In its sample, this clonotype was seen many times. DNA for the CDR3: TGTGCCAGTAGTCGCCGCGCCCTCCGGGGACTAGCGGGAGAATGGGAGACCCAGTACTTC. It encodes CASSRRALRGLAGEWETQYF. The J gene is TRBJ2-5, the V gene TRBV19; 14 nucleotides agree with TRBD2. CDR1 and CDR2 (germline): LNHDA, SQIVND (reference sequence). The CDR3 totals 20 residues. Losses at the gene ends were 5 bases for V and 5 bases for J; bases not matched to a gene: 19.

This clonotype was recorded many times. The chain links TRBV2 to TRBJ2-2; D gene uncertain. Germline V gene lookup returns CDR1 SNHLY and CDR2 FYNNEI. The V end was cut by 7 bases, the J end by 4 bases, with 10 bases between. The CDR3 is 13 amino acids. The CDR3 protein is CASTLGGTGELFF. The CDR3 coding sequence is TGTGCCAGCACCCTAGGCGGCACCGGGGAGCTGTTTTTT.